Below, 9 T cell receptor beta chains from the same sample are listed, as sequenced in a study of blood T cells in healthy people across ages. PCR was performed a second time for 7 to 11 cycles using a sample-barcoded 5' primer and a J-beta primer mix. TCRdb reprocessed the 5' RACE reads via MiXCR and lists one record per CDR3 protein. The data contain under 700,000 distinct CDR3 sequences, around 24% of them singletons. This sample also belongs to another study, concerning T cells of mothers and their children.

Sequenced sample: blood. All receptors come from a boy aged 10-17 years in good health.

The V and J genes are TRBV2 and TRBJ2-5; TRBD1 aligns across 7 bases. The J call may be wrong; the DNA end is better matched by TRBJ2-7. Germline lookup yields CDR1 SNHLY and CDR2 FYNNEI. The CDR3 is 13 amino acids. This chain's CDR3 is CASSVRQGNEQYF. CDR3 nucleotides: TGTGCCAGCAGCGTAAGACAGGGAAACGAGCAGTACTTC.

The table lists this clonotype with a few counts. The chain combines TRBV5-1 with TRBJ2-5; D is undetermined. The V and J ends lost 7 bases and 5 bases respectively, with 12 bases between them. CDR1 SGHRS and CDR2 YFSETQ come from the germline V gene. The CDR3 covers 12 residues. CDR3 coding DNA: TGCGCCAGCGGTCCCGGGCTCGAGACCCAGTACTTC. Translation gives CASGPGLETQYF. The entire variable domain, with the rest obtained from reference TRBV5-1 and TRBJ2-5, is as follows: KAGVTQTPRYLIKTRGQQVTLSCSPISGHRSVSWYQQTPGQGLQFLFEYFSETQRNKGNFPGRFSGRQFSNSRSEMNVSTLELGDSALYLCASGPGLETQYFGPGTRLLVL.

The chain carries TRBV11-2 and TRBJ1-4; D is unresolved. The ends were cut back, 5 bases at V and 3 bases at J, with 16 bases in the middle. CDR3 length equals 16 residues. Per germline, CDR1 SGHAT and CDR2 FQNNGV. CDR3 nucleotides: TGTGCCAGCAGCCTCACCCAGGTGTGGGCTAATGAAAAACTGTTTTTT. Amino acid sequence: CASSLTQVWANEKLFF.

The V gene is TRBV12-5, the J gene TRBJ1-1; tentative D call: TRBD1 (5 bases). Trimming cost V 3 bases and J 4 bases, with 9 bases left between them. Germline V CDR1 and CDR2: LGHNT, FRNRAP. The CDR3 loop spans 13 amino acids. The CDR3 reads CASGLSRATEAFF. Written as DNA, the CDR3 is TGTGCTAGTGGTTTATCCAGGGCCACTGAAGCTTTCTTT. The full variable domain, with the rest looked up from reference TRBV12-5 and TRBJ1-1, is DARVTQTPRHKVTEMGQEVTMRCQPILGHNTVFWYRQTMMQGLELLAYFRNRAPLDDSGMPKDRFSAEMPDATLATLKIQPSEPRDSAVYFCASGLSRATEAFFGQGTRLTVV.

This clonotype showed up just a few times. The chain joins TRBV18 to TRBJ1-3; TRBD1 might be the D (5 bases). V lost 4 bases and J lost 0, with 10 bases in between. The CDR3 runs to 15 residues. Germline V gene sequence: CDR1 KGHSH, CDR2 LQKENI. The CDR3 sequence: CASSQGPSSGNTIYF. The CDR3 nucleotides read TGTGCCAGCTCACAGGGGCCAAGCTCTGGAAACACCATATATTTT.

The chain employs TRBV7-2 and TRBJ2-5, with 7 bases identical to TRBD2. The assigned J gene may be wrong: the sequence end matches TRBJ2-1 better. Germline loops: CDR1 SGHTA, CDR2 FQGNSA. This CDR3 contains 15 residues. CDR3 in amino acids: CASRNSGRSYNEQFF. The CDR3 DNA is TGTGCCAGCAGGAATAGCGGGCGCTCCTACAATGAGCAGTTCTTC.

This clonotype was seen a handful of times. The CDR3 is CASSKSRTAASYEQYF. The CDR3 nucleotides are TGCGCCAGCAGCAAGTCCCGGACAGCCGCTTCCTACGAGCAGTACTTC. The chain has TRBV5-1 and TRBJ2-7; TRBD1 might be the D (6 bases). CDR3 size: 16 residues. V gave up 4 bases and J gave up 1 base, with 18 bases separating them. CDR1 SGHRS and CDR2 YFSETQ come from the germline V gene.

This chain uses TRBV12-3 or TRBV12-4 with TRBJ1-2; 8 nucleotides match TRBD1. This CDR3 has 13 amino acids. Unmatched junction bases numbered 8, after V lost 6 bases and J lost 8 bases. CDR3 residues: CASSLDRGRGYTF. CDR3 coding DNA: TGTGCCAGCAGCCTCGACAGGGGACGCGGCTACACCTTC.

This clonotype was observed a handful of times. The chain employs TRBV30 and TRBJ2-1; 9 bases are a match to TRBD1. Germline-derived CDR1 and CDR2 are GTSNPN and SVGIG (reference sequence). V lost 0 bases and J lost 6; bases outside the gene matches: 6. CDR3 length: 15 amino acids. The CDR3 here is CAWSVGTGPTNEQFF. In nucleotides, the CDR3 is TGTGCCTGGAGTGTCGGGACAGGGCCCACCAATGAGCAGTTCTTC. Supplemented by reference TRBV30 and TRBJ2-1, the full variable domain reads SQTIHQWPATLVQPVGSPLSLECTVEGTSNPNLYWYRQAAGRGLQLLFYSVGIGQISSEVPQNLSASRPQDRQFILSSKKLLLSDSGFYLCAWSVGTGPTNEQFFGPGTRLTVL.